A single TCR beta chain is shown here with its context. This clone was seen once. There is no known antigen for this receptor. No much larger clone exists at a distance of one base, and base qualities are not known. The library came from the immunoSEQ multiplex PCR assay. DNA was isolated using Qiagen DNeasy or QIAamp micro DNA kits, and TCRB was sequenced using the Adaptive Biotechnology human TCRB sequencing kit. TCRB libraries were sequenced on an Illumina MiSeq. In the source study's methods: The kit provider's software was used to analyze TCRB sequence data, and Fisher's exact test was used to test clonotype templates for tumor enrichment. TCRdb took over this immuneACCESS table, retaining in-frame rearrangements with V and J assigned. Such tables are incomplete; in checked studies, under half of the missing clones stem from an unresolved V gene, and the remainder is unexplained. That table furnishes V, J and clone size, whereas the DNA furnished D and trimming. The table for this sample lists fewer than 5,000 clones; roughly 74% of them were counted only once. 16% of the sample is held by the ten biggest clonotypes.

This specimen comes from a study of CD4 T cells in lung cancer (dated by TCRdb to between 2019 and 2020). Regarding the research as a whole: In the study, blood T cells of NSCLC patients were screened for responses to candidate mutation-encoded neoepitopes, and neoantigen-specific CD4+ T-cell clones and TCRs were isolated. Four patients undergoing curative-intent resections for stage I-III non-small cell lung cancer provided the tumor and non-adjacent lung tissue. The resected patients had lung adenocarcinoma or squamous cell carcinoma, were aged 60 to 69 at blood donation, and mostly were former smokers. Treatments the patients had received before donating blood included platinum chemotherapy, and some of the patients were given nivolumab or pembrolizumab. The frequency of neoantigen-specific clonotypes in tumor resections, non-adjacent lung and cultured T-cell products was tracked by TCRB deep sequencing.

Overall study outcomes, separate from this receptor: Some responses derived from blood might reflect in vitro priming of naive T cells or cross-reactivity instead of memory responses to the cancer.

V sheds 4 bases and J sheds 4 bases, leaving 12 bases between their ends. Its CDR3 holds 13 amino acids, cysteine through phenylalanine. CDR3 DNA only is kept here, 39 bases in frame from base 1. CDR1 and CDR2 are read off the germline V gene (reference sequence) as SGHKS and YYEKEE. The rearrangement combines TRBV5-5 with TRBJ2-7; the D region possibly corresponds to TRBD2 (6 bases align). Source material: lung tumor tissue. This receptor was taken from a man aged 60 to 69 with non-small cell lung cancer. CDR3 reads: CASSLHGGYEQYF. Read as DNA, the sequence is TGTGCCAGCAGCCTACATGGGGGGTACGAGCAGTACTTC.